These T cell receptor beta chains were read from a single sample in a study of control samples from healthy donors and cancer patients. The repertoire was sequenced with immunoSEQ multiplex PCR; TCRdb's copy has only in-frame clones and lacks some. The sample includes 390,000 or so clones, 90% of them seen just once. The sample was PBMCs. The receptors come from a man between 35 and 55 years old with head and neck cancer. Both conserved end residues are part of each CDR3. The D gene is left open where the match is weak. Only some rows state a clone size, as once, few, many or a class for expanded clones.

d_call	v_call	j_call	clone_size	cdr3_aa	cdr3_nt
-	TRBV11-3	TRBJ2-7	-	CASSLGAGPSYEQYF	TGTGCCAGCAGCCTAGGGGCGGGACCCTCCTACGAGCAGTACTTC
TRBD2	TRBV5-6	TRBJ2-1	-	CASSGERGAPYNEQFF	TGTGCCAGCAGCGGGGAGCGGGGAGCCCCATACAATGAGCAGTTCTTC
-	TRBV29-1	TRBJ2-7	once	CSVGDLLGGEQYF	TGCAGCGTTGGTGACCTTCTAGGAGGCGAGCAGTACTTC
-	TRBV3-1/TRBV3-2	TRBJ2-7	-	CASSQVRRASYEQYF	TGTGCCAGCAGCCAAGTTCGAAGGGCCAGCTACGAGCAGTACTTC
TRBD1	TRBV5-1	TRBJ2-2	-	CASSLMRGQGVTGELFF	TGCGCCAGCAGCTTGATGAGGGGACAGGGGGTAACCGGGGAGCTGTTTTTT
TRBD2	TRBV11-2	TRBJ2-2	-	CASSFPFAGGNTGELFF	TGTGCCAGCAGCTTCCCTTTTGCGGGAGGGAACACCGGGGAGCTGTTTTTT
-	TRBV12-3/TRBV12-4	TRBJ2-2	-	CASRMNTGELFF	TGTGCCAGCAGGATGAACACCGGGGAGCTGTTTTTT
-	TRBV7-8	TRBJ1-2	-	CASSLTLGGNTGGYTF	TGTGCCAGCAGCTTAACCCTGGGGGGAAATACGGGAGGCTACACCTTC
-	TRBV5-4	TRBJ1-2	-	CASSFLGGDLRNYGYTF	TGTGCCAGCAGCTTTCTAGGGGGTGATCTCCGAAACTATGGCTACACCTTC
-	TRBV6-1	TRBJ1-5	-	CASSEPGNQPQHF	TGTGCCAGCAGTGAACCTGGCAATCAGCCCCAGCATTTT
-	TRBV5-1	TRBJ2-3	-	CASSRSGDGRSNTQYF	TGCGCCAGCAGCCGATCGGGGGACGGGAGATCTAATACGCAGTATTTT